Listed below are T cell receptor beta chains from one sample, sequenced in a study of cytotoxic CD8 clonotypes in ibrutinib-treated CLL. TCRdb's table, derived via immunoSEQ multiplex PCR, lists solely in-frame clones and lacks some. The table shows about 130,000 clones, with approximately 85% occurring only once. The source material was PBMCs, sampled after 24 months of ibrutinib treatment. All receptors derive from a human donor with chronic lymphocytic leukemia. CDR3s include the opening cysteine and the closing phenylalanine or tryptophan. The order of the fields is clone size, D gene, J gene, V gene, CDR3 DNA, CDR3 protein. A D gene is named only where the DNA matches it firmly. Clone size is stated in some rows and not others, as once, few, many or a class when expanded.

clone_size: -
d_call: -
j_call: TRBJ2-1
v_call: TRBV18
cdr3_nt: TGTGCCAGCTCACCAGCCGGGACCGTGGCGTCCAATGAGCAGTTCTTC
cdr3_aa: CASSPAGTVASNEQFF

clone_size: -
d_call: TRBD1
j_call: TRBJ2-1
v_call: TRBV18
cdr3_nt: TGTGCCAGCTCCCTCGGACAGGGGCCATACAATGAGCAGTTCTTC
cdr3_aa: CASSLGQGPYNEQFF

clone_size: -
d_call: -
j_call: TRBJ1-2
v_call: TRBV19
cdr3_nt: TGTGCCAGTAGTATAGAGGGCTATGGCTACACCTTC
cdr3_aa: CASSIEGYGYTF

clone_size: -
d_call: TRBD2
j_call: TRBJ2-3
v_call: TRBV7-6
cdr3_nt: TGTGCCATCCGAGGGGGCCCAACTGGACTAGCGGGAGGAGATACGCAGTATTTT
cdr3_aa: CAIRGGPTGLAGGDTQYF

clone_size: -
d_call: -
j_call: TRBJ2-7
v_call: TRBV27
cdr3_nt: TGTGCCAGCAGTTTAATCCCAGAATCCTACGAGCAGTACTTC
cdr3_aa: CASSLIPESYEQYF

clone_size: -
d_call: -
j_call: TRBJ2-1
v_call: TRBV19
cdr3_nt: TGTGCCAGTACCCCCGGGCAGTACAATGAGCAGTTCTTC
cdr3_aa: CASTPGQYNEQFF

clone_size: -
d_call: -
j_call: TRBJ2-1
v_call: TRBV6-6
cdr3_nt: TGTGCCAGCACCTCCTGGGCCGGTGAGCAGTTCTTC
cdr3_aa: CASTSWAGEQFF

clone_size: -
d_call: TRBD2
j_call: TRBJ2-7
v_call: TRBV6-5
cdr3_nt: TGTGCCAGCAGTTACTCTGGGGGGGTAGACGAGCAGTACTTC
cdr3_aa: CASSYSGGVDEQYF

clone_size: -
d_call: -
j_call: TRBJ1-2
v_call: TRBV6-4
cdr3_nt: TGTGCCAGCAGTGATTCGATCAAGACAGGCAGCAAAGGAGGCTACACCTTC
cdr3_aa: CASSDSIKTGSKGGYTF

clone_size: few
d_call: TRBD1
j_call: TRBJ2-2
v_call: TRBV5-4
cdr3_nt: TGTGCCAGCAGACTTGGGACAGGGGGCGCCGGGGAGCTGTTTTTT
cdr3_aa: CASRLGTGGAGELFF

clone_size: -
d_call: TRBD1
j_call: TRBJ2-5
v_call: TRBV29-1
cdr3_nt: TGCAGCGCTGGGGGCCGGGACAGACTCCAAGAGACCCAGTACTTC
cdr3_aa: CSAGGRDRLQETQYF

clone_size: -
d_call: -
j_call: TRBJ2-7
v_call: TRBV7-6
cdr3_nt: TGTGCCAGCAGCTCGACAAGCCCCTACGAGCAGTACTTC
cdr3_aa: CASSSTSPYEQYF

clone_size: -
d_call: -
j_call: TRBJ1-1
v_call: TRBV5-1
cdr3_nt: TGCGCCAGCAGCGTAGGATCTTCGGCGGGCACTGAAGCTTTCTTT
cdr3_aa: CASSVGSSAGTEAFF

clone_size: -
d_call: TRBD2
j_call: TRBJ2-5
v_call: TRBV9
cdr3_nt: TGTGCCAGCAGCATGGGACTAGCGGGGGGACAAGAGACCCAGTACTTC
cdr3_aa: CASSMGLAGGQETQYF

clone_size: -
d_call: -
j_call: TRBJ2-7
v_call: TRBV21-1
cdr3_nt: TGTGCCAGCAGCAAGCCCCACAGGTACGAGCAGTACTTC
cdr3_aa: CASSKPHRYEQYF

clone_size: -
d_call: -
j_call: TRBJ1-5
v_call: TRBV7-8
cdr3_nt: TGTGCCAGCAGCATAATACGGGATCAGCCCCAGCATTTT
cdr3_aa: CASSIIRDQPQHF

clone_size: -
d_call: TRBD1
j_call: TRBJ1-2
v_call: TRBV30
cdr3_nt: TGTGCCTGGAGTACGGGACAGAACTATGGCTACACCTTC
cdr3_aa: CAWSTGQNYGYTF

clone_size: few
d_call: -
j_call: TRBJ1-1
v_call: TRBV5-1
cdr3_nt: TGCGCCAGCAGCCCATCGCAGGGCCTGAACACTGAAGCTTTCTTT
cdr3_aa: CASSPSQGLNTEAFF

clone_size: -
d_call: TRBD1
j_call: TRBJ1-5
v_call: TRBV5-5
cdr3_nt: TGTGCCAGCAGCTTAGAGGGACAGGCACATCAGCCCCAGCATTTT
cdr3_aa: CASSLEGQAHQPQHF

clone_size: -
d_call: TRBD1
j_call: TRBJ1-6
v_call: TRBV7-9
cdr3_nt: TGTGCCAGCAGCTTAAAAGCAGGGGGTCTTTCACCCCTCCACTTT
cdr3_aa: CASSLKAGGLSPLHF

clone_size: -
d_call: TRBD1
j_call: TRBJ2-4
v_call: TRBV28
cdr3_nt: TGTGCCAGCAGAGACGACAGGGGGGTCAAAAACATTCAGTACTTC
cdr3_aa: CASRDDRGVKNIQYF

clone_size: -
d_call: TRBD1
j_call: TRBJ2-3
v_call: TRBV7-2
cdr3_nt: TGTGCCAGCAAATGGACAGGATCGGCAGATACGCAGTATTTT
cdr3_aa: CASKWTGSADTQYF

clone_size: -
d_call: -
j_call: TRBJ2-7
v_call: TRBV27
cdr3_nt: TGTGCCAGCAGTTTATACCCCGACAGACCCTACGAGCAGTACTTC
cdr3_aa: CASSLYPDRPYEQYF